The clone carrying this T cell receptor (beta chain) appeared a few times. Assay used: immunoSEQ multiplex PCR; TCRdb lists only in-frame clones, some missing. The table lists roughly 760,000 clones, around 72% of them singletons, with approximately 1.8% in the top ten. CDR3 length: 13 residues. Per germline, CDR1 GTSNPN and CDR2 SVGIG (reference sequence). V was clipped by 2 bases and J by 4 bases; unmatched bases: 3. The entry originates in a study of shared clonotypes between healthy human individuals. This TCR was recovered from a woman between 25 and 40 years old in good health. J is TRBJ1-2 and V is TRBV30; 8 nucleotides agree with TRBD1. Sequenced input: memory CD4+ T cells sorted from blood. Subset of the sample: CD45RA-negative fraction. The CDR3 DNA is TGTGCCTGGAGTCCGGACAGGGCCTATGGCTACACCTTC. It encodes CAWSPDRAYGYTF.